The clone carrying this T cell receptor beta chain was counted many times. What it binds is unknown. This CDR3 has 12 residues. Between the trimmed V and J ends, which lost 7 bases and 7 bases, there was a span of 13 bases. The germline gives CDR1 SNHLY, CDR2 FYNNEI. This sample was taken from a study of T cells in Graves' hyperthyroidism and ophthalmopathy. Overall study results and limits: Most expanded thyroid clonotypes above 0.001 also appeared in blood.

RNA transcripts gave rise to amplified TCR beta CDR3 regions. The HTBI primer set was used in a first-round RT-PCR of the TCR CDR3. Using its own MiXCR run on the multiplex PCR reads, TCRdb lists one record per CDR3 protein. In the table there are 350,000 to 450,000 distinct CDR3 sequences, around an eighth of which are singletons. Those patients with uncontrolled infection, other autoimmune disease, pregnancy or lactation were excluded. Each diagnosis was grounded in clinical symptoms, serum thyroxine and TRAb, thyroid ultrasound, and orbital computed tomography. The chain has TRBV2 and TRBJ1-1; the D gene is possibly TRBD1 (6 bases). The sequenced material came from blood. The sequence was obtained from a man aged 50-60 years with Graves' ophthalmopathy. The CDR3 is CASNPDRIEAFF. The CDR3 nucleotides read TGTGCCAGCAACCCCGACAGGATTGAAGCTTTCTTT.